A single sample gave rise to the 18 T cell receptor beta chains below, sequenced in a study of shared clonotypes between healthy human individuals. Assay used: immunoSEQ multiplex PCR; TCRdb lists only in-frame clones, some missing. The sample contains 2 million to 3 million clones, more than 80% of which appear only once. Specimen: naive CD4+ T cells sorted from blood. Subset described: CD45RA+ positively selected. The receptors shown here come from a man aged 18-30 years in good health.

This clone is a singleton in its sample. The genes are TRBV5-1 and TRBJ2-7; no definite D call. From germline, CDR1 is SGHRS and CDR2 YFSETQ. The V and J ends lost 2 bases and 2 bases respectively, with 8 bases between them. There are 13 residues in the CDR3. This CDR3 is CASSLTEAYEQYF. CDR3 DNA: TGCGCCAGCAGCTTAACAGAAGCCTACGAGCAGTACTTC.

The V and J genes are TRBV15 and TRBJ2-5; D ambiguous. V lost 0 bases and J lost 3, with 11 bases in between. This CDR3 is 15 amino acids long. Per the germline V gene, CDR1 is LNHNV and CDR2 is YYDKDF (reference sequence). CDR3 nucleotides: TGTGCCACCAGCAGAGAAGGTGGCGGAAAAGAGACCCAGTACTTC. This translates into CATSREGGGKETQYF. The full variable domain, with the rest looked up from reference TRBV15 and TRBJ2-5, is DAMVIQNPRYQVTQFGKPVTLSCSQTLNHNVMYWYQQKSSQAPKLLFHYYDKDFNNEADTPDNFQSRRPNTSFCFLDIRSPGLGDTAMYLCATSREGGGKETQYFGPGTRLLVL.

Notes on this clone: The same CDR3 can be traced to other DNA sequences in this sample. The chain combines TRBV18 with TRBJ2-7; possible D gene TRBD1, 6 bases. The CDR3 sequence is 12 residues long. Germline V gives CDR1 KGHSH, CDR2 LQKENI. The V end was cut by 1 base, the J end by 7 bases, with 8 bases between. CDR3 bases: TGTGCCAGCTCACCACGGGGACAAGAGCAGTACTTC. This translates into CASSPRGQEQYF.

The chain combines TRBV6-1 with TRBJ1-6; D possibly corresponds to TRBD1 (5 bases). Trimming pared 3 bases from V and 7 bases from J, leaving 7 bases between. This CDR3 is 13 amino acids long. The V gene's germline CDR1 is MNHNS and CDR2 SASEGT. The CDR3 region is CASSDYRNSPLHF. CDR3 nucleotides: TGTGCCAGCAGTGATTACAGGAATTCACCCCTCCACTTT.

The chain joins TRBV5-4 to TRBJ1-2, with a tentative D call TRBD1 (5 bases). The V gene's germline CDR1 is SGHNT and CDR2 YYREEE (reference sequence). The germline V and J ends were trimmed by 8 bases and 4 bases, with 27 bases remaining between them. This CDR3 region has 17 residues. CDR3 nucleotides: TGTGCCAGTGACAGCGGGGGGACTTACCCGACCCTCTATGGCTACACCTTC. Protein sequence: CASDSGGTYPTLYGYTF.

The chain combines TRBV19 with TRBJ2-7; TRBD1 aligns across 8 bases. The CDR3 is made up of 13 amino acids. CDR1 LNHDA and CDR2 SQIVND come from the germline V gene (reference sequence). After removal of 6 bases from V and 3 bases from J, the junction contained 4 bases not matched to a gene. CDR3 in amino acids: CASRGTGLYEQYF. The CDR3 DNA reads TGTGCCAGTAGAGGGACAGGACTCTACGAGCAGTACTTC.

The chain uses TRBV4-1 and TRBJ2-1; 7 bases are a match to TRBD2. The CDR3 spans 15 residues. V shed 0 bases, J shed 4 bases, and the junction held 3 bases outside the gene matches. Germline V gene lookup returns CDR1 MGHRA and CDR2 YSYEKL. This CDR3 is CASSQEGEGYNEQFF. CDR3 DNA sequence: TGCGCCAGCAGCCAAGAAGGGGAGGGTTACAATGAGCAGTTCTTC.

The V and J genes are TRBV7-9 and TRBJ1-1; possibly TRBD1 for D (5 bases). Per the germline V gene, CDR1 is SEHNR and CDR2 is FQNEAQ (reference sequence). V lost 2 bases, J lost 5 bases, and 18 bases lay in between. This CDR3 contains 16 residues. For the CDR3, the DNA is TGTGCCAGCAGCTTATGGCAGGCCGGGGGTGATACTGAAGCTTTCTTT. It translates to CASSLWQAGGDTEAFF.

On this clone: The same CDR3 is also encoded by other DNA sequences in this sample. V usage is TRBV6-5 and J usage is TRBJ2-3, with TRBD2 identical over 8 bases. Trimming cost V 6 bases and J 0 bases; bases outside gene matches: 2. This CDR3 is 14 amino acids long. Germline V gene lookup returns CDR1 MNHEY and CDR2 SVGAGI. The DNA of the CDR3 is TGTGCCAGCAGACGGGGGGGGAGCACAGATACGCAGTATTTT. Translated, it gives CASRRGGSTDTQYF.

The V and J genes are TRBV15 and TRBJ2-1, with a possible D match to TRBD1 (5 bases). V was clipped by 5 bases and J by 6 bases, with 14 bases between them. This CDR3 is 14 amino acids long. Germline V CDR1 and CDR2: LNHNV, YYDKDF (reference sequence). The CDR3 reads CATSLARVGNEQFF. The CDR3 region has the DNA TGTGCCACCAGCTTAGCCAGGGTAGGCAATGAGCAGTTCTTC.

This clone occurred a few times. The chain employs TRBV5-1 and TRBJ1-6, with a possible D match to TRBD1 (6 bases). This CDR3 is 15 amino acids long. From germline, CDR1 is SGHRS and CDR2 YFSETQ. V was pared by 2 bases and J by 9 bases, with 15 bases between. CDR3 DNA sequence: TGCGCCAGCAGCTTACAGGGCGTGGGGGGTTCACCCCTCCACTTT. Amino acid sequence: CASSLQGVGGSPLHF.

The rearrangement joins TRBV27 to TRBJ2-3; D is uncertain. The length of the CDR3 is 16 residues. V lost 4 bases to trimming and J lost 0 bases, with 14 bases between them. Looked up from germline, CDR1 is MNHEY and CDR2 is SMNVEV (reference sequence). The CDR3 spells CASSSGSYPSTDTQYF. CDR3 sequence (DNA): TGTGCCAGCAGTTCAGGCAGTTACCCTAGCACAGATACGCAGTATTTT.

The chain joins TRBV6-1 to TRBJ1-5, with D unclear. CDR1 MNHNS and CDR2 SASEGT come from the germline V gene. This CDR3 comprises 15 residues. V was pared by 8 bases and J by 3 bases, with 17 bases between. CDR3 nucleotides: TGTGCCAGCTCGGCAGCACTAAATTTCAATCAGCCCCAGCATTTT. Protein: CASSAALNFNQPQHF.

The chain carries TRBV7-2 and TRBJ2-3, with 12 bases identical to TRBD2. This CDR3 has 20 amino acids. The germline V gene encodes CDR1 SGHTA and CDR2 FQGNSA. After removal of 0 bases from V and 5 bases from J, the junction contained 15 bases not matched to a gene. The CDR3 coding sequence is TGTGCCAGCAGCTTAGCGGGCCCTAGAGTACTAGCGGGAGGATTAGATACGCAGTATTTT. Its protein is CASSLAGPRVLAGGLDTQYF.

J is TRBJ2-3 and V is TRBV11-2; D is undetermined. V lost 5 bases and J lost 5, with 11 bases in between. CDR1 SGHAT and CDR2 FQNNGV come from the germline V gene. CDR3 size: 13 residues. CDR3 coding DNA: TGTGCCAGCAGCCTCATCTGGGGAGATACGCAGTATTTT. Its translation: CASSLIWGDTQYF.

V and J are TRBV2 and TRBJ2-3; possibly TRBD2 for D (6 bases). Trimming removed 7 bases from V and 2 bases from J, with 16 bases in between. CDR3 length equals 15 residues. Germline V gene sequence: CDR1 SNHLY, CDR2 FYNNEI. The chain's CDR3 is CASNLPLANTDTQYF. The CDR3 DNA reads as TGTGCCAGCAACTTACCGCTAGCGAACACAGATACGCAGTATTTT.

The chain uses TRBV10-3 and TRBJ2-7, with D perhaps matching TRBD1 (6 bases). This CDR3 spans 14 amino acids. Germline V gene data show CDR1 as ENHRY and CDR2 as SYGVKD. Trimming stripped 8 bases from V and 3 bases from J, with 17 bases between. The CDR3 reads CAISLEWGHYEQYF. The CDR3 nucleotides are TGTGCCATCTCGCTTGAATGGGGGCACTACGAGCAGTACTTC.

This chain links TRBV7-9 with TRBJ2-7, with 8 positions matching TRBD1. Looked up from germline, CDR1 is SEHNR and CDR2 is FQNEAQ (reference sequence). This CDR3 region has 15 residues. The trim removed 5 bases at V and 1 base at J, leaving 7 bases unmatched. CDR3 bases: TGTGCCAGCAGCGAAGGGACAGGTGGGTCCTACGAGCAGTACTTC. Amino acid sequence: CASSEGTGGSYEQYF.